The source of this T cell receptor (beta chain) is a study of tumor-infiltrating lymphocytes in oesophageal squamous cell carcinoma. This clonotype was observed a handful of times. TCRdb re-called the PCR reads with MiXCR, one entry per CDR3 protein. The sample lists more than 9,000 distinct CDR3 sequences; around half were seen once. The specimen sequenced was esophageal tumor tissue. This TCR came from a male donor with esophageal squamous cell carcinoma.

CDR3 in DNA: TGTGCCAGCAGTTACGTTGGAGGAGTGAATGAGCAGTTCTTC. Its translation: CASSYVGGVNEQFF. The V and J genes are TRBV6-8 and TRBJ2-7, with D possibly TRBD2 on 5 matching bases. The J call may be in error: the DNA end matches TRBJ2-1 better. Germline values: CDR1 MNHGY, CDR2 SAAAGT. This CDR3 spans 14 amino acids.